This paragraph reports one T cell receptor beta chain. Its antigen has not been determined. The sample holds no much larger clone one base away, and base qualities are not on file. This record comes from a study of graft-versus-host responses after intestinal transplantation (dated by TCRdb to 2020 to 2022). In terms of the full investigation: The transplants that recipients received were multivisceral, liver-intestinal, or isolated intestinal. A peak of at least 4% donor T cells among recipient peripheral blood mononuclear cells was the definition used for donor T cell macrochimerism. A cohort of 24 intestinal transplant recipients, including one retransplant, was enrolled, and a few patients lacking pretransplant specimens were excluded. Graft-versus-host and host-versus-graft alloreactive T cell clones were tracked in the graft, circulation and bone marrow after intestinal transplantation using bulk TCR-beta CDR3 sequencing. Rather than going through the commercial service, samples from three later patients were sequenced in-house on an Illumina MiSeq and processed with MiXCR. Anti-thymocyte globulin induction was given to all recipients, followed by maintenance tacrolimus and steroids for roughly 3 years. Alloreactive clones were identified by sequencing pre-transplant mixed lymphocyte reaction products and comparing them with unstimulated pre-transplant donor and recipient T cells. What the work shows at the level of the full study, not this receptor alone: High GvH to HvG T cell clonal ratios were observed in the allografts of patients with donor T cell macrochimerism. GvH clones were detected in recipient bone marrow, and some appeared earlier in ileal mucosa or blood, consistent with an intestinal mucosal origin. Early after transplant, peak levels of circulating GvH clones were found to be associated with declines in HvG clones. Conclusions were limited by the relatively low number and heterogeneity of intestinal transplant patients.

V sheds 0 bases and J sheds 0 bases, leaving 6 bases between their ends. Reading from cysteine to phenylalanine, the CDR3 counts 15 amino acids. Just CDR3 DNA is preserved here, 45 bases in frame from base 1. CDR1 and CDR2, per the germline V gene, are SGHDT and YYEEEE. The library was built by means of the immunoSEQ multiplex PCR assay. For most patients, genomic DNA was isolated with the Qiagen DNeasy Blood and Tissue Kit and sent frozen to Adaptive Biotechnologies for TCR sequencing. For most patients, genomic DNA was subjected to high-throughput TCR-beta CDR3 sequencing by Adaptive Biotechnologies. The authors' pipeline ran thus. Adaptive's ImmunoSEQ software was the source of the TCR sequencing data for over 15 patients, while three other patients were processed with MiXCR and VDJtools. CD4 versus CD8 sorting errors were corrected by removing sequences found in both subsets at a frequency ratio below 5:1. CDR3 nucleotide sequences shared between donor and recipient were removed because the origin of such sequences could not be assigned. To be classed as alloreactive, a clone needed at least 2-fold expansion over unstimulated cells and a minimum CFSE-low frequency of 0.002% (template counts) or 0.001% (read counts). A clone was considered mappable if detected in the sequenced pre-transplant spleen, lymph node, or MLR CFSE-low populations of the donor or recipient. The cumulative frequency of alloreactive clones was calculated as a percentage of all sequences, weighted by copy number. Not all clones reach the TCRdb copy of this immuneACCESS table, which keeps in-frame sequences only. Checked studies attribute under half of the gap to unresolved V genes and leave the rest unexplained. V and J calls and clone size are copied from that table; D and trimming were computed from the DNA. The sample contains roughly 100,000 clones, roughly nine tenths of them found a single time. The top ten hold roughly 0.9% of the sample.

The time point label, as the study defines it: cells obtained before transplantation from donor or recipient. CD3+CD4+ and CD3+CD8+ populations were FACS-sorted from unstimulated pre-transplant donor and recipient cells taken from spleen or lymph nodes. This receptor was taken from a human donor who received an intestinal transplant. The sample was unstimulated CD4+ T cells sorted from spleen or lymph node cells, taken before intestinal transplant. The chain uses TRBV5-6 and TRBJ1-4; matching of 5 bases hints at TRBD1 as the D gene. The encoded CDR3 is CASSLGQTTNEKLFF. In nucleotides, the sequence is TGTGCCAGCAGCTTGGGACAGACAACTAATGAAAAACTGTTTTTT.